This TCR beta chain was observed in a study of response to subunit inactivated influenza vaccine. Findings of the study overall: Every seasonal influenza vaccination brings in few new T cells, the authors suggested.

This clonotype has more than one count but fewer than ten. The antigen is not known. The CDR3 covers 14 residues. V gave up 3 bases and J gave up 1 base, with 9 bases separating them. One entry per CDR3 protein, called by TCRdb with MiXCR from the RT-PCR reads. The sample contains about 570,000 distinct CDR3 sequences, about 11% of which appear only once. The sequence was obtained from a man between 50 and 59 years old who received an inactivated influenza vaccine. This material consisted of PBMCs from blood, taken on the day of vaccination. This rearrangement joins TRBV12-3 or TRBV12-4 to TRBJ1-1; D uncertain. In DNA form, the CDR3 reads TGTGCCAGCAGTTTTGAGGGAAAGAACACTGAAGCTTTCTTT. It encodes CASSFEGKNTEAFF.